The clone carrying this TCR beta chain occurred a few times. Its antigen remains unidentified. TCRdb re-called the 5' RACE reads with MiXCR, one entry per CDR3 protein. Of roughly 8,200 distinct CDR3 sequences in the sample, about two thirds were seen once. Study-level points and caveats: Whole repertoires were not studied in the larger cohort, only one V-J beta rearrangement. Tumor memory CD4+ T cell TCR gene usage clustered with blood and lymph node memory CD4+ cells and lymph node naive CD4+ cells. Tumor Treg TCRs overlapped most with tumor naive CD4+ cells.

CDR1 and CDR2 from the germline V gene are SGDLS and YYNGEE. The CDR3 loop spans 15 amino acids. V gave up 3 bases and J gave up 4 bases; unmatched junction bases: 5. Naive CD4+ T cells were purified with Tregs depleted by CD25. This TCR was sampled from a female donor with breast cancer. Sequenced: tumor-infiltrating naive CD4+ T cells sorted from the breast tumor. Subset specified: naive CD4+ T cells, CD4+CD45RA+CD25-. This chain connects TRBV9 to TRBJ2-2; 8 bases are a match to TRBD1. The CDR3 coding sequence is TGTGCCAGCAGCGGGTCAGGGGGCGTCACCGGGGAGCTGTTTTTT. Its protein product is CASSGSGGVTGELFF.